This TCR beta chain is from a study of a mutant IDH1 vaccine in newly diagnosed glioma. Looking at the study overall: Sex distribution of treated patients was approximately 60% male and approximately 38% female; mean age was around 40 years. Before enrollment, patients got radiotherapy alone, temozolomide alone, or mostly the combination.

Regarding time point: baseline, week 1 (first vaccination visit). Stated treatment: pre-vaccination baseline after standard-of-care therapy. Diagnosis in the donors showed new WHO grade 3 or 4 astrocytomas that were IDH1-mutant and ATRX-lost. Only in-frame clones appear in the TCRdb table, and some are missing; sequencing was by immunoSEQ multiplex PCR. The table lists roughly 99,000 clones, roughly 90% of them singletons, with less than 0.65% in the top ten. This clonotype was obtained from a woman aged 50 to 65 with glioma. The sample was PBMCs, taken from a glioma patient treated with radiotherapy, temozolomide or both.

CDR3 sequence: CAWSRLGSWADTQYF. The DNA of the CDR3 is TGTGCCTGGAGTAGACTGGGATCGTGGGCAGATACGCAGTATTTT. The J gene is TRBJ2-3, the V gene TRBV30, with unresolved D. CDR1 and CDR2 (germline): GTSNPN, SVGIG (reference sequence). The CDR3 has 15 amino acids. The germline V and J ends were trimmed by 2 bases and 4 bases, with 16 bases remaining between them.